This TCR beta chain was sequenced during a study of T cells in Graves' hyperthyroidism and ophthalmopathy. Overall study context: Initial diagnosis, before any treatment, was when peripheral blood was collected.

This clonotype came up once. A much larger clonotype is one base distant, so this may be a read error. Regions amplified from RNA transcripts were the TCR beta CDR3 regions. When the TCR CDR3 underwent first-round RT-PCR, the HTBI primer set was used. TCRdb re-derived calls from the multiplex PCR reads in MiXCR, one entry per CDR3 protein. The data hold about 640,000 distinct CDR3 sequences, with about a fifth observed a single time. For the diagnoses, clinical symptoms, serum thyroxine and TRAb, thyroid ultrasound and orbital computed tomography were used. The germline gives CDR1 DFQATT, CDR2 SNEGSKA (reference sequence). CDR3 length: 15 amino acids.

Sequenced: blood. This chain uses TRBV20-1 with TRBJ2-1, with a tentative D call TRBD2 (6 bases). The receptor's source is a man younger than 45 with Graves' ophthalmopathy. CDR3 bases: TGCGCCCAAAGGAGGGTTGGAGGTTCCTACAATGAGCAGTTCTTC. Translated, it gives CAQRRVGGSYNEQFF.